Given below is one T cell receptor beta chain in context. Antigen unknown. This specimen comes from a study of graft-versus-host responses after intestinal transplantation. Clones were read by immunoSEQ multiplex PCR, and TCRdb kept only the in-frame ones, dropping some. Of 100,000 to 140,000 clones listed, 87% are singletons. The CDR3 runs to 18 residues. The germline gives CDR1 SGDLS, CDR2 YYNGEE. The V gene end was trimmed by 0 bases and the J gene end by 0 bases; junction bases not matched to a gene: 7. The chain is built from TRBV9 and TRBJ2-5, with TRBD2 matching 11 bases. This TCR was sampled from a human donor who was the organ donor for an intestinal transplant. Specimen: unstimulated CD4+ T cells sorted from spleen or lymph node cells, collected before transplant. The CDR3 reads CASSVAASGGFNQETQYF. The CDR3 nucleotides are TGTGCCAGCAGCGTAGCGGCTAGCGGGGGGTTCAACCAAGAGACCCAGTACTTC.